The source of this T cell receptor (beta chain) is a study of cytomegalovirus exposure and HLA in healthy donors. Study-wide results and limits: Serostatus for CMV was the only available immune exposure information.

Per the germline V gene, CDR1 is SGHDN and CDR2 is FVKESK. The length of the CDR3 is 14 residues. V dropped 4 bases and J dropped 5 bases, with 14 bases sitting between them. As regards this clone: Its antigen is still unknown.

The PCR used 60 Vbeta and 13 Jbeta primers. Only in-frame clones appear in the TCRdb table, and some are missing; sequencing was by immunoSEQ multiplex PCR. The repertoire table contains about 140,000 clones. Unrecorded immune exposure was likely among donors, who were nominally healthy when sampled. Material: PBMCs. The J gene is TRBJ1-1, the V gene TRBV14; tentatively, D is TRBD1 (5 bases). This receptor was taken from a man between 35 and 55 years old in good health and CMV-seronegative. CDR3 protein: CASSRDAGGTEAFF. In DNA form, the CDR3 reads TGTGCCAGCAGCCGGGACGCCGGAGGGACTGAAGCTTTCTTT.